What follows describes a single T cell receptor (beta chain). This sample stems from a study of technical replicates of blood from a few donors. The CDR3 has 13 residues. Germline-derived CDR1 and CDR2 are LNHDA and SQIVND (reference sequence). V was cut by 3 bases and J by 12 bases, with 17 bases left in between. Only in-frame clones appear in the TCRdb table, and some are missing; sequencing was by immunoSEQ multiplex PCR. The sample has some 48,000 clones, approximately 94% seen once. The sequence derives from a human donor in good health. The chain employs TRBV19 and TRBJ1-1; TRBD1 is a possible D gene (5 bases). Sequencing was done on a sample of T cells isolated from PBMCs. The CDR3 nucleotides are TGTGCCAGTAGTATGGTGATTCAGGGATCTCCTTTCTTT. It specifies CASSMVIQGSPFF.